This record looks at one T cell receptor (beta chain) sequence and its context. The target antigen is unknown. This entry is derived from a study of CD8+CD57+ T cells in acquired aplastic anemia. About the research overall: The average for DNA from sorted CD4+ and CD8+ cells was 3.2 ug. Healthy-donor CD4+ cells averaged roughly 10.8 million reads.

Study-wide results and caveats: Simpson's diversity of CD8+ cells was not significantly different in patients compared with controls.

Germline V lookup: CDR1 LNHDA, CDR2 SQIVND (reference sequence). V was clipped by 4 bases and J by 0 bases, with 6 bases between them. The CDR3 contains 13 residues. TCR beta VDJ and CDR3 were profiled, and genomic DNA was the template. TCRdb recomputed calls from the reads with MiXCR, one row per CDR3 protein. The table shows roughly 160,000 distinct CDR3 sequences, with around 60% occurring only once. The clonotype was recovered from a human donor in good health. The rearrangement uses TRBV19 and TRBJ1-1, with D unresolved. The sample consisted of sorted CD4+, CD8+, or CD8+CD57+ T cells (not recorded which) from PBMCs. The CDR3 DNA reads TGTGCCAGTAGTACCAGGATGAACACTGAAGCTTTCTTT. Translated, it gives CASSTRMNTEAFF.